Presented here are 32 T cell receptor beta chains from one specimen sequenced in a study of blood T cells in healthy people across ages. Then a second PCR, running roughly 7 to 11 cycles, was carried out with a sample-barcoded 5' primer and a J-beta primer mix. TCRdb passed the 5' RACE reads through MiXCR, listing each CDR3 protein once. The sample carries hundreds of thousands of distinct CDR3 sequences, around 36% recorded once. Sequenced: blood. The receptors were gathered from a man younger than 35 in good health.

Ten or more counts support this clonotype. The V gene is TRBV20-1, the J gene TRBJ2-1; the D gene is possibly TRBD1 (5 bases). The CDR3 sequence is 14 residues long. The germline CDR1 and CDR2 sequences are DFQATT and SNEGSKA (reference sequence). Trimming removed 4 bases from V and 0 bases from J, with 10 bases in between. In nucleotides, the CDR3 is TGCAGTGCTATTTGGGGCCCCTCCTACAATGAGCAGTTCTTC. Protein sequence: CSAIWGPSYNEQFF.

This clonotype was seen ten or more times. One junction end disagrees with the germline gene, perhaps due to a read error. The gene calls are TRBV12-3 or TRBV12-4 and TRBJ2-7, with 7 positions matching TRBD1. This CDR3 is built from 13 residues. The DNA of the CDR3 is TGCGCCAGCAGCCGGGACAGATCCTACGAGCAGTACTTC. Encoded protein: CASSRDRSYEQYF.

The CDR3 loop reads CASSVYQDYGYTF. DNA for the CDR3: TGCGCCAGCAGCGTGTACCAGGATTATGGCTACACCTTC. The chain employs TRBV5-1 and TRBJ1-2; no clear D. Germline lookup yields CDR1 SGHRS and CDR2 YFSETQ. The CDR3 covers 13 residues. Trimming removed 4 bases from V and 5 bases from J, with 12 bases in between. The full variable domain, rest sourced from reference TRBV5-1 and TRBJ1-2, is KAGVTQTPRYLIKTRGQQVTLSCSPISGHRSVSWYQQTPGQGLQFLFEYFSETQRNKGNFPGRFSGRQFSNSRSEMNVSTLELGDSALYLCASSVYQDYGYTFGSGTRLTVV.

This clonotype was detected many times. The J gene is TRBJ2-1, the V gene TRBV20-1, with a tentative D call TRBD1 (5 bases). Germline assignment: CDR1 DFQATT and CDR2 SNEGSKA (reference sequence). V dropped 6 bases and J dropped 1 base, with 13 bases sitting between them. The CDR3 is made up of 14 amino acids. The DNA for the CDR3 is TGCAGTGCCCCTCGACAGCAATCCTACAATGAGCAGTTCTTC. Translation gives CSAPRQQSYNEQFF.

This clonotype was seen repeatedly, ten times or more. The chain couples TRBV7-3 to TRBJ2-1; TRBD1 is a possible D gene (5 bases). Trimming stripped 3 bases from V and 5 bases from J, with 11 bases between. The germline CDR1 and CDR2 sequences are SGHTA and FQGTGA. The length of the CDR3 is 14 residues. The CDR3 coding sequence is TGTGCCAGCAGCTTGGGGCGTTCCGACAATGAGCAGTTCTTC. This codes for CASSLGRSDNEQFF.

The chain is built from TRBV20-1 and TRBJ1-1; D is ambiguous. The CDR3 totals 13 residues. Between the trimmed V and J ends, which lost 5 bases and 3 bases, there was a span of 13 bases. The germline V gene encodes CDR1 DFQATT and CDR2 SNEGSKA (reference sequence). The CDR3 nucleotides are TGCAGTGCTGGAAAAAGCCGGGACACTGAAGCTTTCTTT. Amino acids: CSAGKSRDTEAFF.

The chain is built from TRBV4-1 and TRBJ1-2; TRBD1 matches 7 bases. From germline, CDR1 is MGHRA and CDR2 YSYEKL. With 3 bases clipped from V and 7 bases from J, the junction kept 8 bases outside the gene matches. The CDR3 has 14 amino acids. The DNA of the CDR3 is TGCGCCAGCAGCCACCCGACAGGGTATCGTGGCTACACCTTC. It encodes CASSHPTGYRGYTF.

This clonotype has more than one count but fewer than ten. The rearrangement links TRBV6-1 to TRBJ1-1, with D unresolved. Trimming shortened V by 4 bases and J by 7 bases, and 7 bases separated the two germline ends. Germline values: CDR1 MNHNS, CDR2 SASEGT. The CDR3 sequence is 11 residues long. The CDR3: CASSAFFEAFF. The CDR3 bases are TGTGCCAGCAGTGCCTTCTTTGAAGCTTTCTTT.

This chain joins TRBV18 and TRBJ1-1; D gene uncertain. The CDR3 extends over 12 amino acids. Germline loops: CDR1 KGHSH, CDR2 LQKENI. V was pared by 10 bases and J by 4 bases, with 13 bases between. The CDR3 nucleotides read TGTGCCACTGGAGGGCCTAGCACTGAAGCTTTCTTT. Translation gives CATGGPSTEAFF.

V gene TRBV12-3 or TRBV12-4 combines with J gene TRBJ2-3, with D tentatively TRBD1 (6 bases). Trimming shortened V by 6 bases and J by 6 bases, and 19 bases separated the two germline ends. The CDR3 spans 15 residues. For the CDR3, the DNA is TGTGCCAGCAGACCCGGTACAGGGATAAGGGATACGCAGTATTTT. This sequence encodes CASRPGTGIRDTQYF.

This clonotype was recorded many times. This chain uses TRBV12-3 or TRBV12-4 with TRBJ2-1; D remains ambiguous. The CDR3 is 15 residues long. V dropped 4 bases and J dropped 8 bases, with 18 bases sitting between them. CDR3 amino acids: CASSSPGPNRDEQFF. The CDR3, as DNA: TGTGCCAGCAGTTCCCCGGGCCCAAATCGTGATGAGCAGTTCTTC.

As for this clonotype: Sequence at one end of the junction differs from germline and may be a read error. V gene TRBV6-5 combines with J gene TRBJ2-1; D may be TRBD2 (5 bases). The germline V gene encodes CDR1 MNHEY and CDR2 SVGAGI. There are 15 residues in the CDR3. CDR3 nucleotides: TGTGCCGGCAGGCTGGACTGGAGCTCCTACAATGAGCAGTTCTTC. Amino acid sequence: CAGRLDWSSYNEQFF.

Ten or more counts support this clonotype. CDR3 DNA: TGCAGCGTTGAACTAGCGGGGGGGCCCAGTGAGCAGTTCTTC. It yields the protein CSVELAGGPSEQFF. The chain employs TRBV29-1 and TRBJ2-1, with TRBD2 identical over 12 bases. V was pared by 2 bases and J by 9 bases, with 5 bases of the junction left unmatched. Germline V gives CDR1 SQVTM, CDR2 ANQGSEA. This CDR3 has 14 residues.

As regards this clonotype: A much larger clonotype is one base distant, so this may be a read error. This rearrangement joins TRBV5-1 to TRBJ2-7; 8 positions match TRBD1. The ends lost 4 bases at V and 12 bases at J; junction bases unmatched: 15. The CDR3 is 14 residues long. Germline CDR1 and CDR2: SGHRS and YFSETQ. The CDR3 sequence is CASSHRDRQETRYF. In nucleotides, the CDR3 is TGCGCCAGCAGCCATCGGGACAGGCAAGAGACCCGGTACTTC. The variable domain in full, completed from reference TRBV5-1 and TRBJ2-7, reads KAGVTQTPRYLIKTRGQQVTLSCSPISGHRSVSWYQQTPGQGLQFLFEYFSETQRNKGNFPGRFSGRQFSNSRSEMNVSTLELGDSALYLCASSHRDRQETRYFGPGTRLTVT.

This clonotype was counted at least ten times. V gene TRBV29-1 combines with J gene TRBJ1-2; TRBD1 is a possible D gene (6 bases). The CDR3 contains 13 residues. The V gene's germline CDR1 is SQVTM and CDR2 ANQGSEA. The germline V and J ends were trimmed by 5 bases and 8 bases, with 18 bases remaining between them. CDR3 in amino acids: CSVPGATPGGYTF. The DNA for the CDR3 is TGCAGCGTTCCAGGGGCCACACCCGGGGGCTACACCTTC. Full variable domain (outside the CDR3, taken from reference TRBV29-1 and TRBJ1-2): SAVISQKPSRDICQRGTSLTIQCQVDSQVTMMFWYRQQPGQSLTLIATANQGSEATYESGFVIDKFPISRPNLTFSTLTVSNMSPEDSSIYLCSVPGATPGGYTFGSGTRLTVV.

The rearrangement uses TRBV4-2 and TRBJ2-2, with D possibly matching TRBD1 (5 bases). CDR1 and CDR2 (germline): LGHNA, YNFKEQ. Trimming took off 0 bases at V and 9 bases at J, with 8 bases between the two ends. This CDR3 spans 13 amino acids. CDR3 in amino acids: CASSQDGHWELFF. In nucleotides, the CDR3 is TGTGCCAGCAGCCAAGATGGACACTGGGAGCTGTTTTTT.

As to this clonotype: Given a much more abundant clone one base away, this may be a read error. The rearrangement joins TRBV12-3 or TRBV12-4 to TRBJ2-2; D may be TRBD2 (6 bases). The CDR3 totals 14 residues. CDR3 coding DNA: TGTGCCATCAGTCTCACGGGGGACACCGGGGAGCTGTTTTTT. It yields the protein CAISLTGDTGELFF.

This clonotype was counted many times. This chain uses TRBV20-1 with TRBJ2-7, with D possibly matching TRBD1 (5 bases). The CDR3 spans 11 residues. Germline V gives CDR1 DFQATT, CDR2 SNEGSKA (reference sequence). V was trimmed by 6 bases and J by 6 bases, leaving 12 bases between them. As DNA, the CDR3 is TGCAGTGCCACCAGGGATCGCGAGCAGTACTTC. This codes for CSATRDREQYF.

V and J are TRBV2 and TRBJ1-2, with 9 bases aligning to TRBD1. CDR1 and CDR2 (germline): SNHLY, FYNNEI. Trimming cost V 5 bases and J 6 bases; bases outside gene matches: 10. The CDR3 is made up of 15 amino acids. CDR3 sequence reads: CASSTGTGSRDGYTF. The CDR3 bases are TGTGCCAGCAGTACCGGGACAGGGAGTCGTGATGGCTACACCTTC.

The rearrangement links TRBV4-1 to TRBJ1-5; 7 bases match TRBD1. The CDR3 contains 17 residues. The V segment lost 2 bases and the J segment 3 bases; nucleotides outside the gene matches: 10. Per the germline V gene, CDR1 is MGHRA and CDR2 is YSYEKL. The CDR3 DNA reads TGCGCCAGCAGCCAACATACAGGGGATTTTATCAATCAGCCCCAGCATTTT. It specifies CASSQHTGDFINQPQHF.

The chain employs TRBV12-3 or TRBV12-4 and TRBJ1-2; no firm D call. This CDR3 has 14 amino acids. Deletions cut 5 bases from V and 8 bases from J, with 18 bases between. Written as DNA, the CDR3 is TGTGCCAGCAGTGTGGAGAGGACTCCGGGAGGCTACACCTTC. Protein product: CASSVERTPGGYTF.

The J gene is TRBJ2-3, the V gene TRBV4-2; 12 nucleotides agree with TRBD2. The trim removed 4 bases at V and 7 bases at J, leaving 21 bases unmatched. Germline V lookup: CDR1 LGHNA, CDR2 YNFKEQ. The CDR3 totals 20 residues. CDR3 nucleotide sequence: TGTGCCAGCAGCCTTCTAGCGGGGGGGCCGGTACCAACGCTAGGGAATACGCAGTATTTT. Translating gives CASSLLAGGPVPTLGNTQYF.

The table lists this clonotype with a count of one. No conserved phenylalanine or tryptophan is present at the end of the CDR3, so a read error is the likely explanation. The chain employs TRBV2 and TRBJ1-1; a weak D match, TRBD1 (5 bases). CDR3 length: 13 amino acids. CDR1 is SNHLY and CDR2 is FYNNEI in the germline V gene. V dropped 5 bases and J dropped 7 bases, with 14 bases sitting between them. CDR3 coding DNA: TGTGCCAGCAGTTCCTCAGGGTTGGGTGAAGCTTTCTTG. Its protein product is CASSSSGLGEAFL.

This clonotype was detected only a few times. V is TRBV20-1 and J is TRBJ2-1; 9 bases fit TRBD1. J lost 5 bases, V lost 7 bases, and 15 bases had no gene match. The CDR3 has 16 residues. The germline gives CDR1 DFQATT, CDR2 SNEGSKA (reference sequence). CDR3 loop: CSVLYPGTGTDNEQFF. The CDR3 DNA reads TGCAGTGTTTTGTACCCCGGGACAGGGACGGACAATGAGCAGTTCTTC.

The rearrangement uses TRBV20-1 and TRBJ1-5; D is possibly TRBD1 (6 bases). V lost 6 bases and J 1 base, leaving 13 bases between the germline ends. Per the germline V gene, CDR1 is DFQATT and CDR2 is SNEGSKA (reference sequence). The CDR3 sequence is 14 residues long. The CDR3, as DNA: TGCAGTGCAGAGGTTACAGGGAGCAATCAGCCCCAGCATTTT. It codes for CSAEVTGSNQPQHF.

The V call is TRBV15, the J call TRBJ2-1; possible D gene TRBD2, 6 bases. Per the germline V gene, CDR1 is LNHNV and CDR2 is YYDKDF (reference sequence). The CDR3 totals 18 residues. With 2 bases removed from V and 3 bases from J, the gap between germline ends came to 20 bases. CDR3 loop: CATSRNPPGRRDYNEQFF. CDR3 nucleotides: TGTGCCACCAGCAGAAATCCTCCAGGGCGGAGGGACTACAATGAGCAGTTCTTC.

The chain employs TRBV6-5 and TRBJ1-6; D unresolved. Trimming left V 3 bases short and J 5 bases short, with 8 bases between. Germline V gives CDR1 MNHEY, CDR2 SVGAGI. CDR3 length equals 14 residues. CDR3 sequence (DNA): TGTGCCAGCAGTTATAAACGGAATAATTCACCCCTCCACTTT. It codes for CASSYKRNNSPLHF.

The CDR3 reads CSARGKGNRALRTDYGYTF. In DNA, the CDR3 is TGCAGTGCTAGAGGGAAGGGAAATAGGGCCCTTAGGACTGACTATGGCTACACCTTC. The V and J genes are TRBV20-1 and TRBJ1-2; D not certain. The V end lost 1 base, the J end lost 3 bases, and 27 bases lay between the germline ends. Germline V gene data show CDR1 as DFQATT and CDR2 as SNEGSKA (reference sequence). This CDR3 is built from 19 residues.

This clonotype was seen more than once but under ten times. This chain links TRBV5-1 with TRBJ2-1, with 16 bases identical to TRBD2. The CDR3 totals 18 residues. CDR1 and CDR2 (germline): SGHRS, YFSETQ. The trim removed 5 bases at V and 8 bases at J, leaving 13 bases unmatched. The DNA of the CDR3 is TGCGCCAGCAGTTCCAAGGGACTAGCGGGGGGGCAGGAGGATGAGCAGTTCTTC. This codes for CASSSKGLAGGQEDEQFF.

With regard to this clonotype: At one boundary the junction diverges from the germline segment, which might be a read error. This chain's CDR3 is CASSLSGGITDTEYF. CDR3 bases: TGTGCCAGCAGTTTAAGCGGGGGGATCACAGATACGGAGTATTTT. The chain recombines TRBV12-3 or TRBV12-4 with TRBJ2-3; TRBD2 aligns across 9 bases. The CDR3 runs 15 residues.

The chain uses TRBV29-1 and TRBJ2-7; D perhaps matches TRBD2 (6 bases). The CDR3 extends over 12 amino acids. With 3 bases removed from V and 5 bases from J, the gap between germline ends came to 11 bases. The germline V gene encodes CDR1 SQVTM and CDR2 ANQGSEA. The CDR3 region has the DNA TGCAGCGTTGACTTGGGGGAGGACGAGCAGTACTTC. This encodes CSVDLGEDEQYF.

This clonotype was detected many times. J is TRBJ1-2 and V is TRBV9; the D gene is possibly TRBD1 (5 bases). Looked up from germline, CDR1 is SGDLS and CDR2 is YYNGEE. V lost 4 bases to trimming and J lost 2 bases, with 18 bases between them. CDR3 length: 16 amino acids. The CDR3 is CASSSPPGTWNYGYTF. CDR3 sequence (DNA): TGTGCCAGCAGCTCCCCCCCTGGGACGTGGAACTATGGCTACACCTTC.